This T cell receptor (beta chain) was observed in a study of blood T cell repertoires in COVID-19. Whole-study context: Acute and convalescent COVID-19 specimens originated in the United States, Italy and Spain. The analysed material was cDNA or gDNA that came from T cells, B-cell-depleted T cells, or PBMCs.

Germline V gene sequence: CDR1 SEHNR, CDR2 FQNEAQ (reference sequence). V was clipped by 5 bases and J by 6 bases; unmatched bases: 4. The CDR3 is 16 amino acids. Authors' processing steps: Nucleated cell number was recorded as an estimate derived from reference gene primer amplification. Clones were sequenced by immunoSEQ multiplex PCR, and TCRdb holds only the in-frame ones, with some missing. The DNA was the basis for D and trimming; V, J and clone size are from that table. Here the sample spans 150,000 to 200,000 clones, over 80% being singletons. The rearrangement uses TRBV7-9 and TRBJ2-2, with 15 bases lining up with TRBD2. The sequencing sample was made of peripheral blood. This clonotype was sampled from a woman aged 40 to 55 with acute or convalescent COVID-19. The CDR3 nucleotides are TGTGCCAGCAGCGGAGGACTAGCGGGAGGGGCCGGGGAGCTGTTTTTT. Its translation: CASSGGLAGGAGELFF.